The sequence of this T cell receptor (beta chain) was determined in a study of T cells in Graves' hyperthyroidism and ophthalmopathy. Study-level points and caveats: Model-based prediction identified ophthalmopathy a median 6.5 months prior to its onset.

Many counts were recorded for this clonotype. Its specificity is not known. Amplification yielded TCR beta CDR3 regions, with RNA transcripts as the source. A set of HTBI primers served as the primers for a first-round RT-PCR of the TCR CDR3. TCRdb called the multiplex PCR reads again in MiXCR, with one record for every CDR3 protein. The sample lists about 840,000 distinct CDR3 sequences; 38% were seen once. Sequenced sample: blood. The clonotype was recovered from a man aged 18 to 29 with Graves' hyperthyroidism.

The CDR3 loop is CASRAIRSEGRSQPQHF. The CDR3 DNA sequence: TGTGCCAGCAGGGCTATCAGATCAGAGGGTAGGAGTCAGCCCCAGCATTTT. This chain connects TRBV2 to TRBJ1-5; the D is unclear. V shed 6 bases and J shed 6 bases, with 24 bases lying between them. The length of the CDR3 is 17 residues. CDR1 SNHLY and CDR2 FYNNEI come from the germline V gene.